This passage covers 8 T cell receptor beta chains from one sample sequenced in a study of T cell repertoires in cytomegalovirus infection. TCRdb ran MiXCR on the reads and lists one entry per CDR3 protein. The table lists under 200,000 distinct CDR3 sequences, 9.5% of them singletons. The sample consisted of PBMCs. Receptors originate from a human donor in good health (CMV status not recorded). Some clones in this sample may be carry-over from other donors' samples.

The table lists this clonotype with a few counts. The genes are TRBV12-3 or TRBV12-4 and TRBJ1-3, with D unresolved. The CDR3 is 14 amino acids. Trimming shortened V by 6 bases and J by 8 bases, and 17 bases separated the two germline ends. In DNA, the CDR3 is TGTGCCAGCAGCCTCGGGTCTTCGGCGGACACCATATATTTT. This codes for CASSLGSSADTIYF.

This clonotype was seen ten or more times. The rearrangement links TRBV7-2 to TRBJ1-4, with TRBD1 matching 7 bases. The CDR3 covers 15 residues. The germline V gene has CDR1 SGHTA and CDR2 FQGNSA. J was trimmed by 4 bases and V by 10 bases; bases with no gene match: 12. This chain's CDR3 is CATSPRDRINEKLFF. Written as DNA, the CDR3 is TGTGCCACCTCCCCCCGGGACAGAATTAATGAAAAACTGTTTTTT.

Many counts were recorded for this clonotype. The rearrangement uses TRBV7-2 and TRBJ2-1, with 12 bases aligning to TRBD2. This CDR3 has 17 residues. From germline, CDR1 is SGHTA and CDR2 FQGNSA. After removal of 4 bases from V and 0 bases from J, the junction contained 4 bases not matched to a gene. The CDR3 nucleotides are TGTGCCAGCAGCTCTCAACTAGCGGGGGGCTCCTACAATGAGCAGTTCTTC. It is translated as CASSSQLAGGSYNEQFF.

The chain recombines TRBV6-1 with TRBJ2-2, with TRBD2 matching 16 bases. V lost 4 bases, J lost 0 bases, and 5 bases stayed unmatched. The germline V gene encodes CDR1 MNHNS and CDR2 SASEGT. There are 19 residues in the CDR3. The chain's CDR3 is CASSGPGLAGGSNTGELFF. The CDR3 nucleotides read TGTGCCAGCAGTGGACCGGGACTAGCGGGGGGGTCGAACACCGGGGAGCTGTTTTTT.

This clonotype was recorded many times. The chain recombines TRBV7-2 with TRBJ2-7; D might be TRBD1 (6 bases). CDR1 is SGHTA and CDR2 is FQGNSA in the germline V gene. V lost 2 bases, J lost 5 bases, and 13 bases lay in between. The CDR3 runs 14 residues. The CDR3: CASSLQGTPNEQYF. CDR3 DNA sequence: TGTGCCAGCAGCTTACAGGGGACCCCCAACGAGCAGTACTTC.

The chain has TRBV4-3 and TRBJ1-1; tentative D call: TRBD1 (6 bases). The CDR3 is 14 residues long. Deletions cut 0 bases from V and 5 bases from J, with 10 bases between. Germline CDR1 LGHNA, CDR2 YSLEER. CDR3 DNA: TGCGCCAGCAGCCAAGACATCCAGGGGACTGAAGCTTTCTTT. Its translation is CASSQDIQGTEAFF.

This clonotype was seen repeatedly, ten times or more. The V and J genes are TRBV7-2 and TRBJ2-5, with TRBD1 matching 9 bases. Germline V gene lookup returns CDR1 SGHTA and CDR2 FQGNSA. The CDR3 runs to 15 residues. V gave up 3 bases and J gave up 4 bases; unmatched junction bases: 6. CDR3 residues: CASSFPGQGRETQYF. In DNA form, the CDR3 reads TGTGCCAGCAGCTTCCCGGGACAGGGACGAGAGACCCAGTACTTC.

This clonotype was observed at least ten times. The V call is TRBV7-2, the J call TRBJ2-3; D might be TRBD2 (5 bases). Trimming took off 5 bases at V and 2 bases at J, with 14 bases between the two ends. Germline loops: CDR1 SGHTA, CDR2 FQGNSA. CDR3 size: 15 residues. The CDR3, as DNA: TGTGCCAGCAGCACTCCCGCGGGCTACACAGATACGCAGTATTTT. It yields the protein CASSTPAGYTDTQYF. Drawing the rest from reference TRBV7-2 and TRBJ2-3, the complete variable domain is GAGVSQSPSNKVTEKGKDVELRCDPISGHTALYWYRQSLGQGLEFLIYFQGNSAPDKSGLPSDRFSAERTGGSVSTLTIQRTQQEDSAVYLCASSTPAGYTDTQYFGPGTRLTVL.